The 9 T cell receptor beta chains below were found in one sample sequenced in a study of post-analysis software for immune sequencing data. The study's findings and limits: The five TRBV segments detected at higher frequency in patients than in controls included TRBV5-6, TRBV5-1 and TRBV20-1.

Unique molecular identifiers were built into the TCR beta cDNA libraries. TCRdb reprocessed the PCR reads via MiXCR and lists one record per CDR3 protein. Of about 180,000 distinct CDR3 sequences listed, approximately 30% are singletons. No antigen has been assigned to these receptors. Sequencing was done on a sample of blood. Every receptor here comes from a girl under 18 with multiple sclerosis.

This clonotype was detected a few times. The rearrangement uses TRBV7-6 and TRBJ2-1, with no clear D. The ends were cut back, 10 bases at V and 5 bases at J, with 9 bases in the middle. Germline V gene lookup returns CDR1 SGHVS and CDR2 FNYEAQ. The CDR3 loop spans 11 amino acids. The DNA for the CDR3 is TGTGCCACCCTCGAGGACAATGAGCAGTTCTTC. Its translation is CATLEDNEQFF.

CDR3: CASSSDGEPQHF. CDR3 DNA: TGTGCCAGCAGTTCCGACGGGGAGCCCCAGCATTTT. The chain employs TRBV12-3 or TRBV12-4 and TRBJ1-5; D is unresolved. The CDR3 spans 12 residues. Trimming took off 4 bases at V and 8 bases at J, with 9 bases between the two ends.

This clonotype showed up many times. The J gene is TRBJ2-3, the V gene TRBV7-3, with 14 bases matching TRBD2. The V gene end was trimmed by 5 bases and the J gene end by 4 bases; junction bases not matched to a gene: 5. This CDR3 region has 16 residues. The V gene's germline CDR1 is SGHTA and CDR2 FQGTGA. CDR3 in DNA: TGTGCCAGCAGCCCCGGGACTAGCGGGAGTGCAGATACGCAGTATTTT. Residues: CASSPGTSGSADTQYF.

CDR3 loop: CASSVGQMNTEAFF. CDR3 DNA sequence: TGTGCCAGCAGTGTGGGGCAAATGAACACTGAAGCTTTCTTT. V usage is TRBV2 and J usage is TRBJ1-1, with D possibly TRBD1 on 5 matching bases. V lost 4 bases and J lost 0, with 9 bases in between. CDR3 length equals 14 residues. Germline V CDR1 and CDR2: SNHLY, FYNNEI.

This clonotype was observed at least ten times. This rearrangement joins TRBV5-5 to TRBJ2-7; the match to TRBD2 covers 12 bases. Germline V CDR1 and CDR2: SGHKS, YYEKEE (reference sequence). This CDR3 comprises 16 residues. The J segment lost 4 bases and the V segment lost 2 bases, leaving 7 bases of the junction unmatched. CDR3 DNA sequence: TGTGCCAGCAGCTTCCGGACTAGCGGGATAGGGTACGAGCAGTACTTC. Translated: CASSFRTSGIGYEQYF. The whole variable domain, remainder taken from reference TRBV5-5 and TRBJ2-7, is DAGVTQSPTHLIKTRGQQVTLRCSPISGHKSVSWYQQVLGQGPQFIFQYYEKEERGRGNFPDRFSARQFPNYSSELNVNALLLGDSALYLCASSFRTSGIGYEQYFGPGTRLTVT.

This clonotype was counted between two and nine times. V gene TRBV7-9 combines with J gene TRBJ2-7; TRBD2 is a possible D gene (5 bases). Germline V gene data show CDR1 as SEHNR and CDR2 as FQNEAQ (reference sequence). This CDR3 is 16 amino acids long. Trimming left V 3 bases short and J 0 bases short, with 15 bases between. DNA for the CDR3: TGTGCCAGCAGCTTTAAGAGCGGCCTTCTCTCCTACGAGCAGTACTTC. It translates to CASSFKSGLLSYEQYF.

This clonotype appeared a few times. The chain has TRBV25-1 and TRBJ2-7; either TRBD1 or TRBD2 may supply D (5 bases each). CDR1 is MGHDK and CDR2 is SYGVNS in the germline V gene. V was shortened by 6 bases and J by 3 bases, with 12 bases between the two germline ends. The CDR3 is 13 amino acids. CDR3 in amino acids: CASSIRDDYEQYF. CDR3 DNA sequence: TGTGCCAGCAGCATCCGGGACGACTACGAGCAGTACTTC.

This clonotype was observed at least ten times. This chain connects TRBV5-1 to TRBJ2-1; 9 positions agree with TRBD2. The CDR3 is 17 residues long. V dropped 0 bases and J dropped 7; count of bases not matched to a gene: 11. Germline V gives CDR1 SGHRS, CDR2 YFSETQ. CDR3 protein: CASSLGSGGRAWNEQFF. Written as DNA, the CDR3 is TGCGCCAGCAGCTTGGGTAGTGGCGGGAGGGCCTGGAATGAGCAGTTCTTC.

For this clonotype: A much larger clone lies a single base off, so this may be a read error. The chain joins TRBV4-1 to TRBJ2-7, with 8 bases identical to TRBD1. This CDR3 has 15 amino acids. Germline CDR1 and CDR2: MGHRA and YSYEKL. After removal of 0 bases from V and 5 bases from J, the junction contained 6 bases not matched to a gene. This CDR3 reads CASSQEHRGSDEQYF. CDR3 coding DNA: TGCGCCAGCAGCCAAGAGCACAGGGGGTCGGACGAGCAGTACTTC.